Presented here are 16 T cell receptor beta chains from one specimen sequenced in a study of naive and memory T cell subsets. Study findings and constraints: Especially in CD8 cells, naive repertoires contained a few larger clonotypes, possibly CD45RA-re-expressing memory cells.

The beta constant-region primer was an equimolar mix of two oligonucleotides covering TRBC1 and TRBC2. The ligated cDNA underwent four PCR rounds using SP2 and nested alpha and beta constant-region primers. TCRdb re-derived calls from the UMI-ligation and nested PCR reads in MiXCR, one entry per CDR3 protein. The table includes 90,000 to 120,000 distinct CDR3 sequences, roughly 14% detected once. These receptors have no known antigen. The sequenced sample was naive CD8+ T cells from blood. The receptors derive from a human donor in good health.

This clonotype was recorded many times. The CDR3 DNA follows: TGCAGCGTTGAAACAGGGGGCCCTACTGAAGCTTTCTTT. It encodes CSVETGGPTEAFF. The V call is TRBV29-1, the J call TRBJ1-1; 9 bases align to TRBD1. Germline assignment: CDR1 SQVTM and CDR2 ANQGSEA. V lost 2 bases and J lost 5; bases outside the gene matches: 3. The CDR3 is 13 amino acids.

V and J are TRBV12-3 or TRBV12-4 and TRBJ1-5; D unclear. V was shortened by 5 bases and J by 4 bases, with 12 bases between the two germline ends. CDR3 length: 14 residues. This chain's CDR3 is CASSPYSFNQPQHF. The CDR3 region has the DNA TGTGCCAGCAGTCCCTATTCATTTAATCAGCCCCAGCATTTT.

V usage is TRBV7-3 and J usage is TRBJ2-7; 10 bases line up with TRBD1. The CDR3 loop spans 15 amino acids. Germline V gene data show CDR1 as SGHTA and CDR2 as FQGTGA. Trimming removed 0 bases from V and 4 bases from J; junction bases left unmatched: 3. CDR3 amino acids: CASSLTPGQGYEQYF. In DNA form, the CDR3 reads TGTGCCAGCAGCTTAACGCCGGGACAGGGGTACGAGCAGTACTTC.

This sequence joins TRBV5-4 and TRBJ2-3, with 10 bases aligning to TRBD2. The CDR3 contains 16 residues. Germline loops: CDR1 SGHNT, CDR2 YYREEE (reference sequence). J gave up 4 bases and V 3 bases, and 8 bases lay outside the gene matches. CDR3 nucleotides: TGTGCCAGCAGCTCACGCTCTAGCGGGGGCCCAGATACGCAGTATTTT. This sequence encodes CASSSRSSGGPDTQYF.

The J gene is TRBJ2-3, the V gene TRBV7-8; D might be TRBD1 (5 bases). V was cut by 6 bases and J by 12 bases, with 16 bases left in between. This CDR3 has 12 amino acids. Germline V lookup: CDR1 SGHVS, CDR2 FQNEAQ. The CDR3 loop is CASSMDTQSQYF. The CDR3 DNA reads as TGTGCCAGCAGTATGGACACCCAGTCCCAGTATTTT. The full variable domain, with the rest looked up from reference TRBV7-8 and TRBJ2-3, is GAGVSQSPRYKVAKRGQDVALRCDPISGHVSLFWYQQALGQGPEFLTYFQNEAQLDKSGLPSDRFFAERPEGSVSTLKIQRTQQEDSAVYLCASSMDTQSQYFGPGTRLTVL.

This clonotype was counted many times. This rearrangement joins TRBV12-3 or TRBV12-4 to TRBJ2-1, with D perhaps TRBD1 (5 bases). The germline V and J ends were trimmed by 6 bases and 7 bases, with 10 bases remaining between them. CDR3 length: 12 amino acids. Here the CDR3 reads CASSLTGNEQFF. The CDR3 DNA reads TGTGCCAGCAGCTTAACAGGTAATGAGCAGTTCTTC.

The chain couples TRBV3-1 to TRBJ2-5; D possibly corresponds to TRBD1 (6 bases). The V and J ends lost 0 bases and 5 bases respectively, with 16 bases between them. The V gene's germline CDR1 is LGHDT and CDR2 YNNKEL (reference sequence). The CDR3 covers 16 residues. The CDR3 loop reads CASSQDRTAYLETQYF. The DNA of the CDR3 is TGTGCCAGCAGCCAAGATCGGACAGCGTACCTCGAGACCCAGTACTTC.

The V gene is TRBV7-3, the J gene TRBJ2-4, with TRBD1 matching 7 bases. CDR3 length equals 13 residues. Germline assignment: CDR1 SGHTA and CDR2 FQGTGA. V lost 2 bases, J lost 10 bases, and 5 bases stayed unmatched. CDR3 DNA sequence: TGTGCCAGCAGCTTAGGGACAGCAGAAATTCAGTACTTC. Encoded protein: CASSLGTAEIQYF.

This clonotype occurred many times. This chain connects TRBV5-6 to TRBJ2-3, with a possible D match to TRBD1 (5 bases). This CDR3 spans 16 amino acids. Germline loops: CDR1 SGHDT, CDR2 YYEEEE. Trimming cost V 4 bases and J 2 bases, with 17 bases left between them. CDR3 in amino acids: CASSPRGQVLTDTQYF. DNA of the CDR3: TGTGCCAGCAGCCCTAGGGGCCAGGTCCTCACAGATACGCAGTATTTT. Full variable domain (remainder filled in from reference TRBV5-6 and TRBJ2-3): DAGVTQSPTHLIKTRGQQVTLRCSPKSGHDTVSWYQQALGQGPQFIFQYYEEEERQRGNFPDRFSGHQFPNYSSELNVNALLLGDSALYLCASSPRGQVLTDTQYFGPGTRLTVL.

This clonotype appeared a few times. The chain couples TRBV5-4 to TRBJ2-7; D may be TRBD1 (6 bases). Trimming pared 3 bases from V and 2 bases from J, leaving 12 bases between. Germline V gene lookup returns CDR1 SGHNT and CDR2 YYREEE (reference sequence). The CDR3 has 14 residues. The CDR3, as DNA: TGTGCCAGCAGCTCATATTACAGGGCCTACGAGCAGTACTTC. Encoded protein: CASSSYYRAYEQYF.

Only a few counts were recorded for this clonotype. The V and J genes are TRBV7-2 and TRBJ2-7, with a tentative D call TRBD1 (6 bases). Looked up from germline, CDR1 is SGHTA and CDR2 is FQGNSA. V lost 2 bases and J lost 4, with 15 bases in between. CDR3 length: 15 amino acids. The CDR3 sequence: CASSLIELQGYEQYF. CDR3 sequence (DNA): TGTGCCAGCAGCTTAATCGAGTTGCAGGGGTACGAGCAGTACTTC.

This clonotype was detected a few times. V gene TRBV6-2 or TRBV6-3 combines with J gene TRBJ1-1; D is possibly TRBD1 (6 bases). Germline V gene sequence: CDR1 MNHEY, CDR2 SVGEGT. This CDR3 has 12 residues. The V end lost 6 bases, the J end lost 5 bases, and 10 bases lay between the germline ends. DNA of the CDR3: TGTGCCAGCAGCCTAACAGGGACTGAAGCTTTCTTT. The encoded protein is CASSLTGTEAFF.

This clonotype has at least ten counts. The chain links TRBV4-3 to TRBJ2-2; 7 bases are a match to TRBD2. V shed 7 bases, J shed 4 bases, and the junction held 9 bases outside the gene matches. This CDR3 contains 15 residues. Germline values: CDR1 LGHNA, CDR2 YSLEER. CDR3 sequence: CASKQRTRSTGELFF. CDR3 DNA: TGCGCCAGCAAGCAACGGACTAGAAGCACCGGGGAGCTGTTTTTT.

This clonotype was observed a few times. The V gene is TRBV15, the J gene TRBJ2-7; TRBD2 matches 8 bases. Germline V CDR1 and CDR2: LNHNV, YYDKDF (reference sequence). Trimming removed 1 base from V and 6 bases from J; junction bases left unmatched: 8. The CDR3 covers 15 residues. Here the CDR3 DNA reads TGTGCCACCAGCAGAGCCGGGGGGGCGACGACCGAGCAGTACTTC. Translating it yields CATSRAGGATTEQYF.

The chain couples TRBV12-3 or TRBV12-4 to TRBJ2-7, with D possibly TRBD1 on 5 matching bases. This CDR3 spans 14 amino acids. With 6 bases removed from V and 2 bases from J, the gap between germline ends came to 14 bases. CDR3: CASSYDSTAYEQYF. In nucleotides, the CDR3 is TGTGCCAGCAGCTACGACAGTACGGCCTACGAGCAGTACTTC.

J is TRBJ1-2 and V is TRBV20-1, with D possibly TRBD1 on 5 matching bases. Trimming removed 0 bases from V and 8 bases from J, with 19 bases in between. Germline V gene lookup returns CDR1 DFQATT and CDR2 SNEGSKA (reference sequence). The length of the CDR3 is 15 residues. CDR3 residues: CSARDLRGTYHGYTF. The DNA for the CDR3 is TGCAGTGCTAGAGATCTAAGGGGAACCTATCACGGCTACACCTTC.